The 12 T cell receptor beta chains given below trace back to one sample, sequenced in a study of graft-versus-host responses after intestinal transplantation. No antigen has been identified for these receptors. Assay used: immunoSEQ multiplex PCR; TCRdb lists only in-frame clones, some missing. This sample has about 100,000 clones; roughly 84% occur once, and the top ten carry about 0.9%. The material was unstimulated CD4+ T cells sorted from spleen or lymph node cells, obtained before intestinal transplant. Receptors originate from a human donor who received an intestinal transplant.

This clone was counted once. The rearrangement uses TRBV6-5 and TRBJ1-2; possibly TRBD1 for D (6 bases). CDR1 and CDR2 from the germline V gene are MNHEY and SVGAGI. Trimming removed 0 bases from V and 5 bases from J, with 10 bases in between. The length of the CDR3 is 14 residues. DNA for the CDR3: TGTGCCAGCAGTTACTCCGGGGGCAGATATGGCTACACCTTC. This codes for CASSYSGGRYGYTF.

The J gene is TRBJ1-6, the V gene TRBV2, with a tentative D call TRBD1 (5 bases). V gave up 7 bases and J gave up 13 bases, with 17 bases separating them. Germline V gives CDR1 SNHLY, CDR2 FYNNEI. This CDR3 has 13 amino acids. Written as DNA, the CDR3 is TGTGCCAGCATCAAAGGGGAAATTACGCCCCTCCACTTT. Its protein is CASIKGEITPLHF.

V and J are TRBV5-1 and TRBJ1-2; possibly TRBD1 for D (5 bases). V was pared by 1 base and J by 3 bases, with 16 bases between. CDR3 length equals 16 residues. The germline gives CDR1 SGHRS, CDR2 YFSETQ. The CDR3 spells CASSLNQGGIDYGYTF. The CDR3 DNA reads TGCGCCAGCAGCTTGAATCAGGGAGGGATTGACTATGGCTACACCTTC.

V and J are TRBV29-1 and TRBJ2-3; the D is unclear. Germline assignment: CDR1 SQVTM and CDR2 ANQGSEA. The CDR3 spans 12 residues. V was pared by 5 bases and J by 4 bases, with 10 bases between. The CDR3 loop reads CSVSPGPDTQYF. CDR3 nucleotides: TGCAGCGTTTCACCAGGCCCAGATACGCAGTATTTT.

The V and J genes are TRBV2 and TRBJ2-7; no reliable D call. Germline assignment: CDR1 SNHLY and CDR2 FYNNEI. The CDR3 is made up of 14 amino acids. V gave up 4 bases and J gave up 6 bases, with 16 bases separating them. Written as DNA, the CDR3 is TGTGCCAGCAGTGGGGTGGCCAACCGGGCCGAGCAGTACTTC. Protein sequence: CASSGVANRAEQYF.

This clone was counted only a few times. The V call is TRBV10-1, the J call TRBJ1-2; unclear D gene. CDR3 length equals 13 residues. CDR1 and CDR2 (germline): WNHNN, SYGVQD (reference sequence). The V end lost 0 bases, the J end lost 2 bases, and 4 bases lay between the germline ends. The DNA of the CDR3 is TGCGCCAGCAGTGAGTCAGGGAACTATGGCTACACCTTC. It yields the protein CASSESGNYGYTF.

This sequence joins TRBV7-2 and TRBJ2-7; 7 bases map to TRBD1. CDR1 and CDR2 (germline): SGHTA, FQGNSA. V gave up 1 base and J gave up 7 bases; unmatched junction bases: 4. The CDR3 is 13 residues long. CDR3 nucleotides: TGTGCCAGCAGCTTAGGGACAGGCTTGGAGCAGTACTTC. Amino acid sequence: CASSLGTGLEQYF.

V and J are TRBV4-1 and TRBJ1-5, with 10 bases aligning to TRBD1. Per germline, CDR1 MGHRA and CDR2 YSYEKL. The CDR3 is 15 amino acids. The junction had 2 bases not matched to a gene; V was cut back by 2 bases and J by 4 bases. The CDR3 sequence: CASSQLGQGNQPQHF. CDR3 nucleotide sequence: TGCGCCAGCAGCCAACTGGGACAGGGGAATCAGCCCCAGCATTTT.

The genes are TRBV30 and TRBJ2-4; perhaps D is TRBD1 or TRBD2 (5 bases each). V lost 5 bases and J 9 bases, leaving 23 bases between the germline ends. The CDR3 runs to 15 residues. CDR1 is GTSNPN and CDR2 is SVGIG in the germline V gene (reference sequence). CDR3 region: CAWSGGGGLSGIQYF. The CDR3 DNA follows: TGTGCCTGGTCGGGCGGTGGGGGTCTGAGTGGCATTCAGTACTTC. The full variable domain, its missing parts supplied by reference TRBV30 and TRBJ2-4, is SQTIHQWPATLVQPVGSPLSLECTVEGTSNPNLYWYRQAAGRGLQLLFYSVGIGQISSEVPQNLSASRPQDRQFILSSKKLLLSDSGFYLCAWSGGGGLSGIQYFGAGTRLSVL.

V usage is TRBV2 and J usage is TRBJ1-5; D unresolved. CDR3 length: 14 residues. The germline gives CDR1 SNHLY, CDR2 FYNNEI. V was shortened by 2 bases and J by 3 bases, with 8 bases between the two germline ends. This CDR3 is CASSEISLNQPQHF. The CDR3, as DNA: TGTGCCAGCAGTGAAATTTCACTCAATCAGCCCCAGCATTTT. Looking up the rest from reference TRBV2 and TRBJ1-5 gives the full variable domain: EPEVTQTPSHQVTQMGQEVILRCVPISNHLYFYWYRQILGQKVEFLVSFYNNEISEKSEIFDDQFSVERPDGSNFTLKIRSTKLEDSAMYFCASSEISLNQPQHFGDGTRLSIL.

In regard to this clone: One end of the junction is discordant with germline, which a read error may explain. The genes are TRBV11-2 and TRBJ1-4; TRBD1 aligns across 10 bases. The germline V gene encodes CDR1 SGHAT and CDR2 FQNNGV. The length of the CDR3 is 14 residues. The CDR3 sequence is CASSVDRGREKLFF. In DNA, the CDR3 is TGTGCCAGCAGCGTAGACAGGGGGCGCGAAAAACTGTTTTTT.

CDR3: CASSLSASTDTQYF. The CDR3 DNA reads as TGTGCCAGCAGCTTATCGGCATCCACAGATACGCAGTATTTT. The chain recombines TRBV7-3 with TRBJ2-3; D is uncertain. V lost 2 bases, J lost 2 bases, and 8 bases lay in between. The germline CDR1 and CDR2 sequences are SGHTA and FQGTGA. CDR3 length: 14 residues.